This TCR beta chain is from a study of blood T cell repertoires in COVID-19. As originally analysed: From reference gene primer amplification, estimates of nucleated cell counts were derived. Sequencing was performed with immunoSEQ multiplex PCR; in TCRdb, only in-frame clones are kept and a portion is missing. The V and J calls and clone size were taken over from that table, and D and trimming were inferred from the DNA. The data hold around 400,000 clones, with 87% observed a single time. Germline V CDR1 and CDR2: MNHNS, SASEGT. V was clipped by 3 bases and J by 0 bases, with 11 bases between them. This CDR3 is 15 amino acids long.

Material for sequencing was peripheral blood. This clonotype originated in a woman aged 55-70 years with COVID-19, enrolled during active disease. The chain is built from TRBV6-1 and TRBJ1-1; D gene uncertain. The CDR3 spells CASSDWAGMNTEAFF. The CDR3, as DNA: TGTGCCAGCAGTGATTGGGCGGGGATGAACACTGAAGCTTTCTTT.